The clone carrying this T cell receptor beta chain was seen a handful of times. Its antigen is as yet unknown. The CDR3 runs to 14 residues. The germline V gene encodes CDR1 MNHEY and CDR2 SMNVEV (reference sequence). V lost 4 bases, J lost 5 bases, and 8 bases stayed unmatched. The entry originates in a study of T cells in Graves' hyperthyroidism and ophthalmopathy. General study points: A model of 13 V-J features distinguished ophthalmopathy from stable hyperthyroidism.

Amplified TCR beta CDR3 regions came from RNA transcripts. During a first-round RT-PCR of the TCR CDR3, the HTBI primer set was used. From the multiplex PCR reads, TCRdb called clonotypes with MiXCR, one entry per CDR3 protein. The data contain under 650,000 distinct CDR3 sequences, roughly 15% of them singletons. The TCR comes from a woman in her 30s with Graves' hyperthyroidism. This sequence joins TRBV27 and TRBJ2-7; TRBD1 matches 7 bases. Sequencing was performed on blood. CDR3 bases: TGTGCCAGCAGTTCCCAGGGGGTCGGGAACGAGCAGTACTTC. Encoded protein: CASSSQGVGNEQYF.